This is a list of T cell receptor beta chains from one sample in a study of shared clonotypes between healthy human individuals. This table comes from immunoSEQ multiplex PCR, and its TCRdb copy is limited to in-frame clones, with some not included. The sample has about 600,000 clones, about 96% seen once; the top ten hold 0.057%. Sequenced material: naive CD4+ T cells sorted from blood. The receptors shown here come from a woman aged 25 to 39 in good health. Each CDR3 is given with its conserved first and last residue. The D gene is left open where the match is weak.

j_call | d_call | v_call | cdr3_nt | cdr3_aa
TRBJ1-4 | - | TRBV29-1 | TGCAGCGTGGCCGGGCCTAGGGATGAAAAACTGTTTTTT | CSVAGPRDEKLFF
TRBJ1-2 | - | TRBV4-1 | TGCGCCAGCAGCCAAAGTGACGTAGGGTCGAATGGCTACACCTTC | CASSQSDVGSNGYTF
TRBJ2-4 | TRBD1 | TRBV7-9 | TGTGCCAGCAGCTTATCAGGACAGGGGTACATTCAGTACTTC | CASSLSGQGYIQYF
TRBJ1-2 | - | TRBV7-6 | TGTGCCAGCAGCTTAGATGCGGGTGGCTATGGCTACACCTTC | CASSLDAGGYGYTF
TRBJ2-4 | - | TRBV5-6 | TGTGCCAGCAGCTTGAGGGCCGCAGGCCTAGCCAAAAACATTCAGTACTTC | CASSLRAAGLAKNIQYF
TRBJ1-3 | - | TRBV5-1 | TGCGCCAGCAGCTCAACGGTCTCTGGAAACACCATATATTTT | CASSSTVSGNTIYF
TRBJ2-3 | TRBD2 | TRBV28 | TGTGCCAGCAGTTTTACTAGCGGGAGCACAGATACGCAGTATTTT | CASSFTSGSTDTQYF
TRBJ2-1 | - | TRBV6-1 | TGTGCCAGCAGGGGGCTATCCAGCTCCTACAATGAGCAGTTCTTC | CASRGLSSSYNEQFF
TRBJ2-1 | TRBD1 | TRBV19 | TGTGCCAGTAGCCCCTACCCGGGACAGGGGGGATCAAATGAGCAGTTCTTC | CASSPYPGQGGSNEQFF
TRBJ2-5 | TRBD2 | TRBV19 | TGTGCCAGTAGTATAGAAGGCGGGGGGACCCTCGAGACCCAGTACTTC | CASSIEGGGTLETQYF
TRBJ1-4 | - | TRBV4-2 | TGTGCCAGCAGCCAAGACAGGGGCCAGCGACGACTGTTTTTT | CASSQDRGQRRLFF
TRBJ1-3 | - | TRBV4-1 | TGCGCCAGCAGCCAAGAGGTGGTGGGGCTCTCTGGAAACACCATATATTTT | CASSQEVVGLSGNTIYF
TRBJ2-6 | - | TRBV2 | TGTGCCAGCAGTGAAAACAGGCTTGGGGCCAACGTCCTGACTTTC | CASSENRLGANVLTF
TRBJ2-2 | TRBD2 | TRBV5-4 | TGTGCCAGCAGCTCCCGAGCGGGAGTCCCCGGGGAGCTGTTTTTT | CASSSRAGVPGELFF
TRBJ2-7 | - | TRBV2 | TGTGCCAGCAGGGCCGGGCAGTCCTACGAGCAGTACTTC | CASRAGQSYEQYF
TRBJ1-1 | - | TRBV19 | TGTGCCAGTTCTGATGCCGGGACACCGAACACTGAAGCTTTCTTT | CASSDAGTPNTEAFF
TRBJ2-2 | - | TRBV9 | TGTGCCAGCAGCCTTGTGGCGGGCACCGGGGAGCTGTTTTTT | CASSLVAGTGELFF
TRBJ2-7 | TRBD1 | TRBV28 | TGTGCCAGCAGTTCTAACCCGGGACAGGGAAGCTACGAGCAGTACTTC | CASSSNPGQGSYEQYF
TRBJ2-2 | TRBD1 | TRBV27 | TGTGCCAGCAGTTTCGGCAGGGGGCGCGGCGGGGAGCTGTTTTTT | CASSFGRGRGGELFF
TRBJ1-1 | - | TRBV5-4 | TGTGCCAGCAGCCCCAACGTTGCGGCAAACACTGAAGCTTTCTTT | CASSPNVAANTEAFF
TRBJ1-1 | - | TRBV6-5 | TGTGCCAGCAGTTACGGGACACCCGCCACTGAAGCTTTCTTT | CASSYGTPATEAFF
TRBJ2-5 | - | TRBV21-1 | TGTGCCAGCACTACAGCGGGAGGCGCTCAAGAGACCCAGTACTTC | CASTTAGGAQETQYF
TRBJ2-1 | - | TRBV7-9 | TGTGCCAGCAGCTTAGGGGTCGTCACCGGCCGCCTGGATGAGCAGTTCTTC | CASSLGVVTGRLDEQFF
TRBJ2-3 | TRBD2 | TRBV19 | TGTGCCAGTAGTATAGGACTAGCGGGCGCTGCTAGCACAGATACGCAGTATTTT | CASSIGLAGAASTDTQYF
TRBJ2-1 | TRBD2 | TRBV9 | TGTGCCAGCAGCGCTAGCGGGAGAGATAATGAGCAGTTCTTC | CASSASGRDNEQFF
TRBJ2-1 | - | TRBV5-4 | TGTGCCAGCAGCTTGGTATCGGGACACAATCGGTACAATGAGCAGTTCTTC | CASSLVSGHNRYNEQFF
TRBJ2-7 | TRBD2 | TRBV19 | TGTGCCAGTAGTACCGTACTAGCGGGCCATAACGAGCAGTACTTC | CASSTVLAGHNEQYF
TRBJ1-3 | TRBD1 | TRBV7-9 | TGTGCCAGCAGCTCCGTCCCAGGGGGTATAGGCTCTGGAAACACCATATATTTT | CASSSVPGGIGSGNTIYF
TRBJ2-7 | TRBD2 | TRBV28 | TGTGCCAGCCTCCAAGGGGGACTAGGAATTTTGGGCGAGCAGTACTTC | CASLQGGLGILGEQYF